Below are 23 T cell receptor beta chains sequenced from a single sample in a study of CD8+CD57+ T cells in acquired aplastic anemia. The authors sequenced patients whose flow cytometry had shown CD8+CD57+ cell expansion. Genomic DNA, the template, was used for profiling of the TCR beta VDJ and CDR3. TCRdb re-analysed the reads in MiXCR, keeping a single row per CDR3 protein. The sample gives roughly 98,000 distinct CDR3 sequences, 55% to 80% of which show up once; over 55% is in the top ten. The sample comprised sorted CD4+, CD8+, or CD8+CD57+ T cells (not recorded which) from PBMCs. These TCRs come from a human donor with aplastic anemia.

The chain employs TRBV11-2 and TRBJ1-1, with TRBD1 identical over 9 bases. Trimming cost V 2 bases and J 6 bases; bases outside gene matches: 10. The CDR3 spans 16 residues. Germline-derived CDR1 and CDR2 are SGHAT and FQNNGV. As DNA, the CDR3 is TGTGCCAGCAGCTTACGACCAGCCGGGACAGGGTCTGAAGCTTTCTTT. Encoded protein: CASSLRPAGTGSEAFF.

The chain has TRBV7-2 and TRBJ2-3, with D hard to call. The germline V gene encodes CDR1 SGHTA and CDR2 FQGNSA. The CDR3 loop spans 13 amino acids. Trimming removed 6 bases at V and 6 bases at J, with 13 bases between. CDR3 DNA sequence: TGTGCCAGCAGTCAGACCGGTTGGGATACGCAGTATTTT. Translating it yields CASSQTGWDTQYF.

This clonotype was counted many times. The chain carries TRBV6-4 and TRBJ2-2, with D unclear. Germline V CDR1 and CDR2: MRHNA, SNTAGT. The V gene lost 2 bases and the J gene lost 6 bases, with 7 bases spanning the gap. The length of the CDR3 is 13 residues. Here the CDR3 DNA reads TGTGCCAGCAGTGACAGGGAAGCCGGGGAGCTGTTTTTT. Translation gives CASSDREAGELFF.

The sample holds a few counts of this clonotype. This chain connects TRBV24-1 to TRBJ2-2; D unclear. CDR3 length: 13 amino acids. V lost 4 bases, J lost 4 bases, and 6 bases lay in between. CDR1 is KGHDR, CDR2 SFDVKD, per germline. The CDR3 nucleotides are TGTGCCACCAGTGACCGACCCACCGGGGAGCTGTTTTTT. Its protein is CATSDRPTGELFF.

This clonotype is termed medium-sized. V is TRBV19 and J is TRBJ2-1; TRBD1 aligns across 8 bases. This CDR3 is 12 amino acids long. After removal of 3 bases from V and 10 bases from J, the junction contained 2 bases not matched to a gene. Looked up from germline, CDR1 is LNHDA and CDR2 is SQIVND (reference sequence). In DNA form, the CDR3 reads TGTGCCAGTAGTATGGGACAGGCAGAGCAGTTCTTC. It yields the protein CASSMGQAEQFF.

The gene calls are TRBV2 and TRBJ2-7, with 15 bases fitting TRBD2. Trimming took 4 bases from V and 5 from J; bases not matched to a gene: 3. This CDR3 spans 15 amino acids. CDR1 is SNHLY and CDR2 is FYNNEI in the germline V gene. CDR3 nucleotide sequence: TGTGCCAGCAGTGGGACTAGCGGGGGGGCCGACGAGCAGTACTTC. Amino acid sequence: CASSGTSGGADEQYF.

This clonotype showed up many times. V usage is TRBV20-1 and J usage is TRBJ2-7, with a possible D match to TRBD1 (6 bases). Germline V lookup: CDR1 DFQATT, CDR2 SNEGSKA (reference sequence). V was shortened by 0 bases and J by 0 bases, with 18 bases between the two germline ends. The CDR3 has 17 residues. CDR3 in DNA: TGCAGTGCTAGAGACCCTACCGGACAGCCGATCTCCTACGAGCAGTACTTC. Its protein is CSARDPTGQPISYEQYF.

J is TRBJ1-5 and V is TRBV5-1; D might be TRBD1 (5 bases). CDR3 size: 15 residues. CDR1 and CDR2 (germline): SGHRS, YFSETQ. Trimming pared 4 bases from V and 3 bases from J, leaving 14 bases between. This CDR3 is CASSLLGQNNQPQHF. Written as DNA, the CDR3 is TGCGCCAGCAGCCTGTTGGGGCAGAACAATCAGCCCCAGCATTTT. The full variable domain, its missing parts supplied by reference TRBV5-1 and TRBJ1-5, is KAGVTQTPRYLIKTRGQQVTLSCSPISGHRSVSWYQQTPGQGLQFLFEYFSETQRNKGNFPGRFSGRQFSNSRSEMNVSTLELGDSALYLCASSLLGQNNQPQHFGDGTRLSIL.

The rearrangement joins TRBV5-4 to TRBJ2-1; 12 nucleotides align to TRBD2. The CDR3 covers 17 residues. The trim removed 1 base at V and 10 bases at J, leaving 12 bases unmatched. From germline, CDR1 is SGHNT and CDR2 YYREEE (reference sequence). The CDR3 sequence is CASSLSKLAGGSGEQFF. CDR3 nucleotide sequence: TGTGCCAGCAGCTTGTCCAAACTAGCGGGGGGCAGCGGGGAGCAGTTCTTC.

This sequence joins TRBV19 and TRBJ2-7; 9 nucleotides agree with TRBD1. With 9 bases clipped from V and 6 bases from J, the junction kept 12 bases outside the gene matches. Germline loops: CDR1 LNHDA, CDR2 SQIVND (reference sequence). CDR3 size: 14 residues. The DNA of the CDR3 is TGTGCCAGCAAATCCGGGACAGGGTATTTCGAGCAGTACTTC. It translates to CASKSGTGYFEQYF.

The V and J genes are TRBV5-1 and TRBJ2-5; no clear D gene. This CDR3 is 13 amino acids long. V lost 3 bases and J lost 5, with 11 bases in between. Germline-derived CDR1 and CDR2 are SGHRS and YFSETQ. The CDR3 protein is CASSSGSEETQYF. CDR3 DNA sequence: TGCGCCAGCAGCTCCGGGTCGGAGGAGACCCAGTACTTC.

The chain has TRBV5-6 and TRBJ1-1; D not certain. Germline V CDR1 and CDR2: SGHDT, YYEEEE. Trimming took 4 bases from V and 8 from J, leaving 12 bases between them. This CDR3 region has 12 residues. The CDR3 DNA is TGTGCCAGCAGCGAAGTTGGAATCGAAGCTTTCTTT. Residues: CASSEVGIEAFF.

Comment on this clonotype: Mismatch with germline at one junction end may stem from a read error. This chain links TRBV7-7 with TRBJ2-2; TRBD2 might be the D (6 bases). The CDR3 is 13 residues long. The germline V gene encodes CDR1 SSHAT and CDR2 FNYEAQ (reference sequence). DNA of the CDR3: TGTGCTAGCAGCGAGCTAGCGACCGGGGAGCTGTTTTTT. It specifies CASSELATGELFF.

To note about this clonotype: Just one base apart from a much larger clone, this may be a read error. The V call is TRBV4-2, the J call TRBJ2-2, with D possibly called TRBD1 or TRBD2 (5 bases each). CDR3 length: 15 residues. Per the germline V gene, CDR1 is LGHNA and CDR2 is YNFKEQ. The V end was cut by 1 base, the J end by 5 bases, with 11 bases between. In DNA form, the CDR3 reads TGTGCCAGCAGCCAAGGAGGGGATGTAACCGGGGAGCTGTTTTTT. Its translation is CASSQGGDVTGELFF.

This clonotype was picked up a small number of times. The chain recombines TRBV10-3 with TRBJ2-7; D is perhaps TRBD1 or TRBD2 (5 bases each). The CDR3 has 15 residues. Looked up from germline, CDR1 is ENHRY and CDR2 is SYGVKD. The V end lost 1 base, the J end lost 6 bases, and 16 bases lay between the germline ends. This CDR3 reads CAISEYGTGLGEQYF. CDR3 bases: TGTGCCATCAGTGAGTACGGGACCGGCCTAGGCGAGCAGTACTTC.

This clonotype turned up a few times. The rearrangement uses TRBV25-1 and TRBJ1-1, with D maybe TRBD1 (6 bases). Germline lookup yields CDR1 MGHDK and CDR2 SYGVNS. The V end lost 7 bases, the J end lost 7 bases, and 7 bases lay between the germline ends. The CDR3 has 10 amino acids. DNA of the CDR3: TGTGCCAGCAAGGGGGGTGAAGCTTTCTTT. Translating it yields CASKGGEAFF.

The genes are TRBV11-1 and TRBJ2-7, with TRBD1 identical over 8 bases. The germline V gene encodes CDR1 SGHAT and CDR2 FQDESV (reference sequence). Losses at the gene ends were 5 bases for V and 2 bases for J; bases not matched to a gene: 11. The CDR3 is made up of 16 amino acids. The CDR3 loop is CASSPPSGQATYEQYF. The CDR3 DNA follows: TGTGCCAGCAGCCCTCCTTCGGGACAGGCTACCTACGAGCAGTACTTC.

This clonotype was seen ten or more times. The gene calls are TRBV3-1 and TRBJ2-7; TRBD2 is a possible D gene (6 bases). Germline V CDR1 and CDR2: LGHDT, YNNKEL (reference sequence). Trimming cost V 3 bases and J 2 bases, with 8 bases left between them. The CDR3 has 13 residues. CDR3: CASSQRTTYEQYF. The CDR3 coding sequence is TGTGCCAGCAGCCAGAGGACTACCTACGAGCAGTACTTC.

The genes are TRBV2 and TRBJ2-7; 9 nucleotides line up with TRBD1. Germline trimming cut 10 bases from V and 7 bases from J; bases unmatched to any gene: 8. This CDR3 region has 12 residues. Looked up from germline, CDR1 is SNHLY and CDR2 is FYNNEI. CDR3 DNA: TGTGCCACTAGACAGGGGGTGGGGGAGCAGTACTTC. Its translation: CATRQGVGEQYF.

This clonotype showed up many times. V is TRBV5-4 and J is TRBJ1-4, with TRBD1 as a possible D gene (6 bases). The CDR3 is made up of 15 amino acids. V lost 3 bases and J 5 bases, leaving 14 bases between the germline ends. Germline V gene lookup returns CDR1 SGHNT and CDR2 YYREEE (reference sequence). The CDR3 coding sequence is TGTGCCAGCAGCTGGTTAGGACAGAGCAATGAAAAACTGTTTTTT. Translated, it gives CASSWLGQSNEKLFF.

This chain connects TRBV20-1 to TRBJ2-2; 8 nucleotides align to TRBD1. From germline, CDR1 is DFQATT and CDR2 SNEGSKA (reference sequence). V was pared by 6 bases and J by 3 bases, with 6 bases of the junction left unmatched. CDR3 length equals 14 residues. The CDR3 DNA is TGCAGTGCCCAGGGGGCAGGGGACACCGGGGAGCTGTTTTTT. Its protein product is CSAQGAGDTGELFF.

The rearrangement joins TRBV29-1 to TRBJ2-7, with 7 bases lining up with TRBD2. V dropped 6 bases and J dropped 5; count of bases not matched to a gene: 10. Germline V gene lookup returns CDR1 SQVTM and CDR2 ANQGSEA. The CDR3 has 13 amino acids. The CDR3 sequence: CSVLVSGLNEQYF. CDR3 DNA: TGCAGCGTCCTTGTTAGCGGGTTGAACGAGCAGTACTTC.

This clonotype appeared a few times. V and J are TRBV19 and TRBJ1-1, with 12 nucleotides matching TRBD1. Looked up from germline, CDR1 is LNHDA and CDR2 is SQIVND (reference sequence). The CDR3 is made up of 15 amino acids. Losses at the gene ends were 7 bases for V and 5 bases for J; bases not matched to a gene: 8. In DNA form, the CDR3 reads TGTGCCAGTATGGGGGACAGGGGGCGCCGGACTGAAGCTTTCTTT. Amino acids: CASMGDRGRRTEAFF.